These 21 T cell receptor beta chains share one sample of origin, sequenced in a study of blood T cell repertoires in COVID-19. Using immunoSEQ multiplex PCR, the repertoire was profiled, and TCRdb retains in-frame clones only, with some absent. The sample includes 75,000 to 95,000 clones, roughly 90% of them seen just once. The sequenced material came from peripheral blood. The origin of the receptors is a man between 45 and 60 years old with active COVID-19.

The rearrangement joins TRBV5-1 to TRBJ2-3; D is uncertain. Between the trimmed V and J ends, which lost 4 bases and 6 bases, there was a span of 12 bases. The CDR3 sequence is 13 residues long. Germline loops: CDR1 SGHRS, CDR2 YFSETQ. The CDR3 spells CASSPPSRDTQYF. CDR3 bases: TGCGCCAGCAGCCCTCCCTCCCGGGATACGCAGTATTTT.

The rearrangement links TRBV5-4 to TRBJ2-3; 8 bases fit TRBD1. This CDR3 has 15 amino acids. The J segment lost 3 bases and the V segment lost 3 bases, leaving 6 bases of the junction unmatched. The germline V gene has CDR1 SGHNT and CDR2 YYREEE (reference sequence). In DNA, the CDR3 is TGTGCCAGCAGCTCCCAGGGGGCCCTAACAGATACGCAGTATTTT. Translation gives CASSSQGALTDTQYF.

The chain carries TRBV5-5 and TRBJ2-6; 7 positions match TRBD1. Trimming removed 4 bases from V and 2 bases from J; junction bases left unmatched: 6. CDR1 is SGHKS, CDR2 YYEKEE, per germline (reference sequence). This CDR3 contains 16 residues. CDR3 region: CASSLRTGPGANVLTF. CDR3 DNA: TGTGCCAGCAGCCTTCGGACAGGACCTGGGGCCAACGTCCTGACTTTC.

The V gene is TRBV3-1 (or the pseudogene TRBV3-2), the J gene TRBJ2-7; TRBD1 matches at 10 bases. V dropped 4 bases and J dropped 4; count of bases not matched to a gene: 4. This CDR3 spans 14 amino acids. Germline V CDR1 and CDR2: LGHDT, YNNKEL (reference sequence). CDR3 protein: CASSPGQGGYEQYF. CDR3 nucleotides: TGTGCCAGCAGCCCCGGACAGGGGGGATACGAGCAGTACTTC.

This chain links TRBV29-1 with TRBJ2-7; 9 positions agree with TRBD1. The CDR3 loop spans 15 amino acids. With V trimmed by 5 bases and J by 0 bases, 8 bases remained unmatched. Germline lookup yields CDR1 SQVTM and CDR2 ANQGSEA. The CDR3 sequence: CSVSSGTGLSYEQYF. CDR3 nucleotides: TGCAGCGTTTCTTCCGGGACAGGGCTCTCCTACGAGCAGTACTTC.

The genes are TRBV10-1 and TRBJ2-4; maybe TRBD2 (6 bases). Germline V gene lookup returns CDR1 WNHNN and CDR2 SYGVQD (reference sequence). V was cut by 1 base and J by 9 bases, with 10 bases left in between. The CDR3 runs to 13 residues. The CDR3 here is CASSEWVEGIQYF. CDR3 nucleotide sequence: TGCGCCAGCAGTGAGTGGGTGGAGGGCATTCAGTACTTC.

This clone was recorded once. The gene calls are TRBV29-1 and TRBJ1-1; tentative D call: TRBD1 (6 bases). Germline CDR1 and CDR2: SQVTM and ANQGSEA. The CDR3 spans 14 residues. V lost 6 bases and J lost 6, with 20 bases in between. The CDR3 bases are TGCAGCGTCGCCTCCTGGGGGGGCTCCTCTGAAGCTTTCTTT. Translation: CSVASWGGSSEAFF.

This clone was detected once. The gene calls are TRBV4-1 and TRBJ1-1; D uncertain. The CDR3 spans 16 residues. Germline values: CDR1 MGHRA, CDR2 YSYEKL. The V gene lost 3 bases and the J gene lost 3 bases, with 17 bases spanning the gap. CDR3 region: CASSHYPSRGYTEAFF. Written as DNA, the CDR3 is TGCGCCAGCAGCCACTACCCGAGTAGAGGGTACACTGAAGCTTTCTTT.

The rearrangement uses TRBV7-3 and TRBJ2-5; 7 bases map to TRBD1. V lost 5 bases, J lost 5 bases, and 11 bases stayed unmatched. Germline V gives CDR1 SGHTA, CDR2 FQGTGA. This CDR3 has 15 residues. CDR3 amino acids: CASSQGVRGRETQYF. The CDR3 nucleotides read TGTGCCAGCAGCCAGGGGGTCAGGGGCCGCGAGACCCAGTACTTC.

The rearrangement uses TRBV13 and TRBJ1-2; 8 bases map to TRBD1. Germline values: CDR1 PRHDT, CDR2 FYEKMQ (reference sequence). V shed 2 bases, J shed 7 bases, and the junction held 9 bases outside the gene matches. The CDR3 runs to 15 residues. CDR3 in DNA: TGTGCCAGCAGCTTATCGGGGACAGGATATTCTGGCTACACCTTC. It specifies CASSLSGTGYSGYTF. Looking up the rest from reference TRBV13 and TRBJ1-2 gives the full variable domain: AAGVIQSPRHLIKEKRETATLKCYPIPRHDTVYWYQQGPGQDPQFLISFYEKMQSDKGSIPDRFSAQQFSDYHSELNMSSLELGDSALYFCASSLSGTGYSGYTFGSGTRLTVV.

CDR3 nucleotides: TGTGCCAGCAGCGTTGAGGGCTGGGGGCTGGTTTCACCCCTCCACTTT. Its protein product is CASSVEGWGLVSPLHF. The gene calls are TRBV9 and TRBJ1-6, with D possibly being TRBD1 (6 bases). The germline gives CDR1 SGDLS, CDR2 YYNGEE. The CDR3 totals 16 residues. V was trimmed by 2 bases and J by 9 bases, leaving 18 bases between them.

This clone appeared a single time. The V call is TRBV5-1, the J call TRBJ2-7, with 8 bases aligning to TRBD2. The CDR3 runs 12 residues. Trimming at V came to 2 bases and at J to 9 bases, leaving 4 bases not matched to a gene. CDR1 is SGHRS, CDR2 YFSETQ, per germline. For the CDR3, the DNA is TGCGCCAGCAGCTTAGCGGGGGAGGCGCAGTACTTC. It specifies CASSLAGEAQYF.

The genes are TRBV20-1 and TRBJ1-1, with a possible D match to TRBD1 (6 bases). Germline CDR1 DFQATT, CDR2 SNEGSKA (reference sequence). V lost 5 bases and J lost 4, with 8 bases in between. The CDR3 loop spans 11 amino acids. The CDR3 DNA sequence: TGCAGTGCTGCACAGGGCACTGAAGCTTTCTTT. The encoded protein is CSAAQGTEAFF.

The chain employs TRBV7-8 and TRBJ2-3; maybe TRBD1 (6 bases). CDR1 and CDR2 from the germline V gene are SGHVS and FQNEAQ. CDR3 size: 14 residues. Trimming stripped 3 bases from V and 4 bases from J, with 11 bases between. Written as DNA, the CDR3 is TGTGCCAGCAGCTTTGTGGGGGCGGCAGATACGCAGTATTTT. Translation gives CASSFVGAADTQYF.

The chain joins TRBV23-1 to TRBJ2-1; a possible D gene is TRBD2 (5 bases). TRBV23-1 is reported as an ORF; its role is uncertain. The CDR3 covers 21 residues. Trimming took 3 bases from V and 4 from J, leaving 31 bases between them. The CDR3 loop is CASSHWARGTVEESQYNEQFF. CDR3 coding DNA: TGCGCCAGCAGTCACTGGGCCCGGGGAACAGTCGAGGAATCACAATACAATGAGCAGTTCTTC.

The chain links TRBV27 to TRBJ1-4, with D possibly matching TRBD1 (5 bases). V was shortened by 2 bases and J by 1 base, with 23 bases between the two germline ends. Germline V gene sequence: CDR1 MNHEY, CDR2 SMNVEV (reference sequence). This CDR3 region has 20 residues. Written as DNA, the CDR3 is TGTGCCAGCAGTTTACGCAACTGGGTGGCAGGGAGGCAAACTAATGAAAAACTGTTTTTT. Its translation is CASSLRNWVAGRQTNEKLFF.

The V call is TRBV5-1, the J call TRBJ1-4; TRBD1 might be the D (6 bases). This CDR3 spans 16 amino acids. Between the trimmed V and J ends, which lost 6 bases and 3 bases, there was a span of 18 bases. In germline, CDR1 is SGHRS, CDR2 YFSETQ. CDR3 sequence: CASTINRGGPNEKLFF. The CDR3 DNA reads as TGCGCCAGCACCATTAACCGGGGGGGCCCTAATGAAAAACTGTTTTTT.

V usage is TRBV9 and J usage is TRBJ2-2; 10 bases map to TRBD1. J lost 6 bases, V lost 5 bases, and 7 bases had no gene match. The CDR3 totals 15 residues. The germline V gene has CDR1 SGDLS and CDR2 YYNGEE. The DNA for the CDR3 is TGTGCCAGCAGTCCGGGACAGGGGACCCCCGGGGAGCTGTTTTTT. This sequence encodes CASSPGQGTPGELFF.

The genes are TRBV7-9 and TRBJ1-1; D call uncertain. Trimming pared 4 bases from V and 0 bases from J, leaving 9 bases between. Germline assignment: CDR1 SEHNR and CDR2 FQNEAQ (reference sequence). The CDR3 totals 14 residues. The CDR3 reads CASSSITVNTEAFF. The DNA for the CDR3 is TGTGCCAGCAGCTCGATCACGGTGAACACTGAAGCTTTCTTT.

The chain carries TRBV6-2 or TRBV6-3 and TRBJ2-3, with 9 bases identical to TRBD2. Germline V gene lookup returns CDR1 MNHEY and CDR2 SVGEGT. Losses at the gene ends were 4 bases for V and 5 bases for J; bases not matched to a gene: 10. The CDR3 spans 16 residues. CDR3 region: CASSSVAGAPGDTQYF. The CDR3 DNA reads as TGTGCCAGCAGTTCCGTAGCGGGGGCCCCGGGAGATACGCAGTATTTT.

The count of this clone is one. The chain has TRBV3-1 (or the pseudogene TRBV3-2) and TRBJ1-2; 7 bases fit TRBD1. The germline V gene encodes CDR1 LGHDT and CDR2 YNNKEL (reference sequence). The CDR3 is 15 residues long. The J segment lost 2 bases and the V segment lost 3 bases, leaving 6 bases of the junction unmatched. CDR3 loop: CASSQRTGLNYGYTF. CDR3 DNA sequence: TGTGCCAGCAGCCAGAGGACAGGATTAAACTATGGCTACACCTTC.